The 5 T cell receptor beta chains presented below share a single source sample, sequenced in a study of blood T cell repertoires in COVID-19. Method: immunoSEQ multiplex PCR; TCRdb's copy keeps in-frame clones and lacks some. The sample holds approximately 250,000 clones, around four fifths seen once. The sample consisted of peripheral blood. These receptors originate from a woman aged 60-75 years with active or convalescent COVID-19.

This clone has just one count. Here the CDR3 reads CASSLGWAYQETQYF. CDR3 coding DNA: TGTGCCAGCAGCTTAGGTTGGGCGTACCAAGAGACCCAGTACTTC. The chain links TRBV7-6 to TRBJ2-5, with D uncertain. The length of the CDR3 is 15 residues. V dropped 1 base and J dropped 0 bases, with 9 bases sitting between them. Germline-derived CDR1 and CDR2 are SGHVS and FNYEAQ.

This sequence joins TRBV6-5 and TRBJ2-7; D not resolved. This CDR3 comprises 13 residues. The V gene lost 3 bases and the J gene lost 2 bases, with 8 bases spanning the gap. Looked up from germline, CDR1 is MNHEY and CDR2 is SVGAGI. The DNA of the CDR3 is TGTGCCAGCAGTTATGGGCTTGCCTACGAGCAGTACTTC. Translation gives CASSYGLAYEQYF.

This chain links TRBV9 with TRBJ2-7; 8 bases agree with TRBD2. This CDR3 has 19 amino acids. From germline, CDR1 is SGDLS and CDR2 YYNGEE. V shed 1 base and J 3 bases; nucleotides not matched to a gene: 18. DNA of the CDR3: TGTGCCAGCAGCGTACTCCCCCCCGGGGGGGGTTTGGGGTTCTACGAGCAGTACTTC. Encoded protein: CASSVLPPGGGLGFYEQYF.

This clone was observed a handful of times. The V gene is TRBV19, the J gene TRBJ1-2, with 7 nucleotides matching TRBD1. Trimming took 4 bases from V and 7 from J; bases not matched to a gene: 9. The CDR3 spans 14 residues. Per germline, CDR1 LNHDA and CDR2 SQIVND (reference sequence). In DNA form, the CDR3 reads TGTGCCAGTAGTACCAGCCGGGACAGCCTTGGCTACACCTTC. It translates to CASSTSRDSLGYTF.

This clone was seen a few times. Here the CDR3 DNA reads TGTGCCAGCTCACCACGGAGGGCCAACTATGGCTACACCTTC. Amino acid sequence: CASSPRRANYGYTF. V usage is TRBV18 and J usage is TRBJ1-2; no clear D gene. The germline V gene encodes CDR1 KGHSH and CDR2 LQKENI. Trimming pared 1 base from V and 2 bases from J, leaving 8 bases between. The CDR3 has 14 amino acids.